The 10 T cell receptor beta chains given below trace back to one sample, sequenced in a study of blood T cell repertoires in COVID-19. Sequencing used immunoSEQ multiplex PCR; TCRdb keeps in-frame clones, though not all of them. The sample includes around 290,000 clones, 88% of them seen just once. Sequencing input: PBMCs or T cells enriched from blood (not recorded which). Receptors were obtained from a woman in her 30s who had recovered from COVID-19.

This chain uses TRBV10-1 with TRBJ1-2, with 9 bases aligning to TRBD1. There are 15 residues in the CDR3. V trimming: 3 bases; J trimming: 7 bases; junction bases outside the gene matches: 9. Germline CDR1 WNHNN, CDR2 SYGVQD (reference sequence). CDR3 residues: CASSDHRDRVSGYTF. CDR3 DNA: TGCGCCAGCAGTGACCACCGGGACAGGGTCTCTGGCTACACCTTC.

Only a few counts were recorded for this clone. The rearrangement joins TRBV4-1 to TRBJ1-2; 9 bases fit TRBD1. The germline CDR1 and CDR2 sequences are MGHRA and YSYEKL. The length of the CDR3 is 18 residues. J was trimmed by 0 bases and V by 5 bases; bases with no gene match: 13. CDR3 nucleotide sequence: TGCGCCAGCAGCGTACCTCGGGACAGGGCCAGGCCTAACTATGGCTACACCTTC. It translates to CASSVPRDRARPNYGYTF.

V and J are TRBV5-6 and TRBJ2-7, with D possibly being TRBD1 (5 bases). Germline V gene sequence: CDR1 SGHDT, CDR2 YYEEEE. CDR3 size: 13 residues. Trimming stripped 7 bases from V and 1 base from J, with 12 bases between. CDR3 protein: CASSRGVSYEQYF. For the CDR3, the DNA is TGTGCCAGCTCTAGGGGTGTGTCCTACGAGCAGTACTTC.

The chain couples TRBV9 to TRBJ1-1, with unresolved D. Per germline, CDR1 SGDLS and CDR2 YYNGEE. The CDR3 runs 15 residues. Trimming shortened V by 4 bases and J by 1 base, and 14 bases separated the two germline ends. This CDR3 is CASSYSSVPNTEAFF. The CDR3 bases are TGTGCCAGCAGCTACTCAAGCGTACCGAACACTGAAGCTTTCTTT.

The table lists this clone with a few counts. The rearrangement joins TRBV7-2 to TRBJ1-2, with a possible D match to TRBD1 (5 bases). The germline V gene encodes CDR1 SGHTA and CDR2 FQGNSA. V lost 5 bases to trimming and J lost 4 bases, with 11 bases between them. The CDR3 loop spans 13 amino acids. The CDR3 loop is CASSIGTTYGYTF. CDR3 coding DNA: TGTGCCAGCAGCATCGGGACTACCTATGGCTACACCTTC.

DNA of the CDR3: TGTGCCACCAGCAGAGATGCGGGGGGGCCTGAGACCCAGTACTTC. Protein: CATSRDAGGPETQYF. The V call is TRBV15, the J call TRBJ2-5, with 9 bases lining up with TRBD2. The trim removed 0 bases at V and 5 bases at J, leaving 4 bases unmatched. In germline, CDR1 is LNHNV, CDR2 YYDKDF (reference sequence). This CDR3 region has 15 residues.

The CDR3 DNA is TGCGCCAGCAGCTTGTGGACAGTTCAAGAGACCCAGTACTTC. It encodes CASSLWTVQETQYF. The rearrangement links TRBV5-1 to TRBJ2-5, with TRBD1 as a possible D gene (6 bases). Germline-derived CDR1 and CDR2 are SGHRS and YFSETQ. The CDR3 is 14 amino acids. V lost 1 base and J 2 bases, leaving 9 bases between the germline ends.

The genes are TRBV9 and TRBJ2-2, with 8 bases matching TRBD2. V lost 3 bases and J lost 6; bases outside the gene matches: 4. There are 14 residues in the CDR3. CDR1 SGDLS and CDR2 YYNGEE come from the germline V gene. The CDR3 sequence: CASSAGLEAGELFF. Here the CDR3 DNA reads TGTGCCAGCAGCGCGGGACTAGAAGCCGGGGAGCTGTTTTTT.

V usage is TRBV19 and J usage is TRBJ2-7, with 7 bases lining up with TRBD1. Trimming cost V 4 bases and J 4 bases; bases outside gene matches: 13. The CDR3 extends over 16 amino acids. CDR1 LNHDA and CDR2 SQIVND come from the germline V gene (reference sequence). CDR3 sequence: CASSTKALGGWYEQYF. Here the CDR3 DNA reads TGTGCCAGTAGTACTAAGGCCCTAGGGGGCTGGTACGAGCAGTACTTC.

The chain recombines TRBV11-2 with TRBJ2-7; 9 bases map to TRBD1. V was pared by 5 bases and J by 4 bases, with 3 bases of the junction left unmatched. Germline-derived CDR1 and CDR2 are SGHAT and FQNNGV. This CDR3 spans 13 amino acids. CDR3 DNA sequence: TGTGCCAGCAGCGTAGGACAGGGGTACGAGCAGTACTTC. Amino acid sequence: CASSVGQGYEQYF.